The sequence of this T cell receptor (beta chain) was determined in a study of CD8+CD57+ T cells in acquired aplastic anemia. Germline lookup yields CDR1 GTSNPN and CDR2 SVGIG (reference sequence). The CDR3 extends over 14 amino acids. The V gene end was trimmed by 1 base and the J gene end by 7 bases; junction bases not matched to a gene: 6. Genomic DNA acted as the template from which TCR beta VDJ combination and CDR3 sequence profiling were carried out. In TCRdb, the reads were re-called with MiXCR into one record per CDR3 protein. The data show about 130,000 distinct CDR3 sequences, 40% to 45% seen once.

The sequence derives from a human donor in good health, serving as a control. The chain is built from TRBV30 and TRBJ1-2; 10 bases are a match to TRBD1. The sequenced sample was sorted CD4+, CD8+, or CD8+CD57+ T cells (not recorded which) from PBMCs. The CDR3 region is CAWSGTGGWRGYTF. The CDR3 coding sequence is TGTGCCTGGAGTGGGACAGGGGGTTGGCGTGGCTACACCTTC.